Listed here are 25 T cell receptor beta chains from one sample, sequenced in a study of T cell responses to AZD1222 COVID-19 vaccine. Produced via immunoSEQ multiplex PCR; TCRdb's table is partial and in-frame only. The repertoire holds some 120,000 clones, with about 88% as singletons. The material was peripheral blood, obtained on day 0 of AZD1222 vaccination. The receptors derive from an adult in good health.

This sequence joins TRBV5-4 and TRBJ2-2; the match to TRBD1 covers 7 bases. This CDR3 comprises 15 residues. V lost 3 bases and J lost 1; bases outside the gene matches: 3. Germline lookup yields CDR1 SGHNT and CDR2 YYREEE (reference sequence). This CDR3 reads CASSWGQRNTGELFF. For the CDR3, the DNA is TGTGCCAGCAGCTGGGGACAGCGGAACACCGGGGAGCTGTTTTTT.

The chain uses TRBV7-9 and TRBJ1-2, with D possibly TRBD1 on 6 matching bases. Per the germline V gene, CDR1 is SEHNR and CDR2 is FQNEAQ (reference sequence). The CDR3 runs 13 residues. Between the trimmed V and J ends, which lost 5 bases and 7 bases, there was a span of 14 bases. This CDR3 is CASSRSTGLGYTF. The CDR3 bases are TGTGCCAGCAGCCGTTCGACAGGTCTTGGCTACACCTTC.

This chain connects TRBV11-2 to TRBJ1-2; maybe TRBD1 (5 bases). This CDR3 is 13 amino acids long. Germline values: CDR1 SGHAT, CDR2 FQNNGV. V lost 1 base and J 7 bases, leaving 10 bases between the germline ends. The CDR3 spells CASSLARGAGYTF. The CDR3 bases are TGTGCCAGCAGCTTAGCTCGCGGGGCTGGCTACACCTTC.

V gene TRBV5-5 combines with J gene TRBJ2-1; D is unresolved. Trimming removed 2 bases at V and 7 bases at J, with 7 bases between. This CDR3 is 12 amino acids long. Looked up from germline, CDR1 is SGHKS and CDR2 is YYEKEE (reference sequence). The CDR3 nucleotides read TGTGCCAGCAGCTTCCAGCAGAATGAGCAGTTCTTC. Encoded protein: CASSFQQNEQFF. Full variable domain (outside the CDR3, taken from reference TRBV5-5 and TRBJ2-1): DAGVTQSPTHLIKTRGQQVTLRCSPISGHKSVSWYQQVLGQGPQFIFQYYEKEERGRGNFPDRFSARQFPNYSSELNVNALLLGDSALYLCASSFQQNEQFFGPGTRLTVL.

The rearrangement uses TRBV10-3 and TRBJ2-3; 9 bases align to TRBD2. Trimming at V came to 0 bases and at J to 2 bases, leaving 6 bases not matched to a gene. The CDR3 runs to 17 residues. The germline gives CDR1 ENHRY, CDR2 SYGVKD. As DNA, the CDR3 is TGTGCCATCAGTGAGTCTCGGCTAGCGGGGCACACAGATACGCAGTATTTT. It encodes CAISESRLAGHTDTQYF.

The chain carries TRBV5-6 and TRBJ2-7; D possibly corresponds to TRBD2 (5 bases). From germline, CDR1 is SGHDT and CDR2 YYEEEE. There are 17 residues in the CDR3. Trimming took off 3 bases at V and 0 bases at J, with 19 bases between the two ends. The CDR3 region is CASSSVEAARSSYEQYF. In DNA, the CDR3 is TGTGCCAGCAGCTCCGTGGAGGCGGCTAGGAGCTCCTACGAGCAGTACTTC. Using reference TRBV5-6 and TRBJ2-7 for the parts outside the CDR3, the full variable domain is DAGVTQSPTHLIKTRGQQVTLRCSPKSGHDTVSWYQQALGQGPQFIFQYYEEEERQRGNFPDRFSGHQFPNYSSELNVNALLLGDSALYLCASSSVEAARSSYEQYFGPGTRLTVT.

This chain joins TRBV30 and TRBJ1-5, with TRBD1 matching over 7 bases. There are 14 residues in the CDR3. Germline V gene lookup returns CDR1 GTSNPN and CDR2 SVGIG (reference sequence). The V segment lost 3 bases and the J segment 2 bases; nucleotides outside the gene matches: 4. CDR3 loop: CAWSVGQGNQPQHF. In DNA form, the CDR3 reads TGTGCCTGGAGCGTCGGACAGGGCAATCAGCCCCAGCATTTT.

The chain joins TRBV19 to TRBJ1-1, with D possibly TRBD1 on 6 matching bases. The CDR3 length is 14 residues. V shed 4 bases and J shed 3 bases, with 12 bases lying between them. Germline-derived CDR1 and CDR2 are LNHDA and SQIVND (reference sequence). CDR3: CASSTDQGYTEAFF. DNA for the CDR3: TGTGCCAGTAGTACGGACCAGGGGTACACTGAAGCTTTCTTT.

CDR3 protein: CASSLEGRGETQYF. The CDR3, as DNA: TGTGCCAGCAGCTTGGAGGGGCGTGGGGAGACCCAGTACTTC. The chain uses TRBV5-5 and TRBJ2-5; the D gene is possibly TRBD1 (5 bases). Germline lookup yields CDR1 SGHKS and CDR2 YYEKEE (reference sequence). This CDR3 comprises 14 residues. The V end was cut by 0 bases, the J end by 5 bases, with 11 bases between.

The rearrangement joins TRBV11-3 to TRBJ2-7; TRBD2 might be the D (7 bases). This CDR3 comprises 15 residues. Germline CDR1 reads SGHNT; CDR2 reads YENEEA. Trimming shortened V by 0 bases and J by 2 bases, and 11 bases separated the two germline ends. The DNA of the CDR3 is TGTGCCAGCAGCTTAGACGGCGGGGGCACCTACGAGCAGTACTTC. This translates into CASSLDGGGTYEQYF.

The chain links TRBV5-1 to TRBJ2-1, with 7 bases aligning to TRBD1. V lost 0 bases, J lost 1 base, and 1 base stayed unmatched. This CDR3 is built from 15 residues. The germline CDR1 and CDR2 sequences are SGHRS and YFSETQ. The CDR3 loop is CASSLEGASYNEQFF. The CDR3 bases are TGCGCCAGCAGCTTGGAGGGGGCATCCTACAATGAGCAGTTCTTC.

The chain joins TRBV5-1 to TRBJ2-7, with TRBD2 identical over 14 bases. The junction had 7 bases not matched to a gene; V was cut back by 4 bases and J by 7 bases. Germline V lookup: CDR1 SGHRS, CDR2 YFSETQ. This CDR3 has 15 amino acids. The CDR3 protein is CASSPGLAGAGEQYF. CDR3 bases: TGCGCCAGCAGCCCGGGACTAGCGGGAGCAGGGGAGCAGTACTTC.

The chain carries TRBV5-6 and TRBJ1-4, with 9 bases lining up with TRBD1. Per germline, CDR1 SGHDT and CDR2 YYEEEE. J lost 10 bases, V lost 4 bases, and 8 bases had no gene match. This CDR3 contains 14 residues. The CDR3 DNA reads as TGTGCCAGCAGCCAGGGACAGGGCGGGTCAAAACTGTTTTTT. This sequence encodes CASSQGQGGSKLFF.

The V and J genes are TRBV5-1 and TRBJ1-2; 7 nucleotides align to TRBD1. V trimming: 0 bases; J trimming: 4 bases; junction bases outside the gene matches: 3. Germline assignment: CDR1 SGHRS and CDR2 YFSETQ. This CDR3 contains 14 residues. CDR3 residues: CASSLEGGGYGYTF. In DNA, the CDR3 is TGCGCCAGCAGCTTGGAAGGGGGCGGCTATGGCTACACCTTC.

The rearrangement joins TRBV5-5 to TRBJ1-2; 7 nucleotides match TRBD1. This CDR3 contains 13 residues. The germline V gene has CDR1 SGHKS and CDR2 YYEKEE (reference sequence). J was trimmed by 7 bases and V by 0 bases; bases with no gene match: 3. The CDR3 DNA reads as TGTGCCAGCAGCTTGGTCAGGGGGACTGGCTACACCTTC. Translating it yields CASSLVRGTGYTF. Full variable domain (missing parts from reference TRBV5-5 and TRBJ1-2): DAGVTQSPTHLIKTRGQQVTLRCSPISGHKSVSWYQQVLGQGPQFIFQYYEKEERGRGNFPDRFSARQFPNYSSELNVNALLLGDSALYLCASSLVRGTGYTFGSGTRLTVV.

The rearrangement uses TRBV19 and TRBJ1-2; D is unresolved. CDR3 length equals 13 residues. In germline, CDR1 is LNHDA, CDR2 SQIVND (reference sequence). The V gene lost 6 bases and the J gene lost 8 bases, with 16 bases spanning the gap. The CDR3 coding sequence is TGTGCCAGTAGCCCAAAAGGGAATTCAGGCTACACCTTC. Its protein product is CASSPKGNSGYTF.

This chain connects TRBV27 to TRBJ1-6; D not certain. Trimming took off 5 bases at V and 10 bases at J, with 12 bases between the two ends. CDR1 and CDR2 (germline): MNHEY, SMNVEV (reference sequence). The CDR3 is 13 amino acids. The CDR3 spells CASSLYPQSPLHF. In DNA, the CDR3 is TGTGCCAGCAGTCTATACCCCCAATCACCCCTCCACTTT.

The chain employs TRBV12-5 and TRBJ2-2, with D unresolved. Trimming pared 0 bases from V and 1 base from J, leaving 9 bases between. There are 16 residues in the CDR3. The germline V gene has CDR1 LGHNT and CDR2 FRNRAP. The CDR3 DNA follows: TGTGCTAGTGGTTTGGTACAGAGTCTGAACACCGGGGAGCTGTTTTTT. It codes for CASGLVQSLNTGELFF.

The chain joins TRBV5-1 to TRBJ1-2; 7 nucleotides align to TRBD1. The germline V gene encodes CDR1 SGHRS and CDR2 YFSETQ. Losses at the gene ends were 4 bases for V and 4 bases for J; bases not matched to a gene: 7. CDR3 size: 14 residues. The CDR3 region has the DNA TGCGCCAGCAGCCGTGAGGGGACAGCCTATGGCTACACCTTC. Its protein product is CASSREGTAYGYTF.

The rearrangement uses TRBV5-6 and TRBJ2-6; 12 bases are a match to TRBD1. The ends lost 4 bases at V and 17 bases at J; junction bases unmatched: 10. Germline CDR1 SGHDT, CDR2 YYEEEE. This CDR3 has 14 amino acids. The CDR3: CASSPGTGGLPMTF. The DNA of the CDR3 is TGTGCCAGCAGCCCCGGGACAGGGGGCCTTCCCATGACTTTC. The full variable domain, completed using reference TRBV5-6 and TRBJ2-6, is DAGVTQSPTHLIKTRGQQVTLRCSPKSGHDTVSWYQQALGQGPQFIFQYYEEEERQRGNFPDRFSGHQFPNYSSELNVNALLLGDSALYLCASSPGTGGLPMTFGAGSRLTVL.

This chain joins TRBV11-3 and TRBJ1-1, with D maybe TRBD1 (5 bases). The CDR3 has 16 amino acids. The V gene's germline CDR1 is SGHNT and CDR2 YENEEA. Between the trimmed V and J ends, which lost 2 bases and 6 bases, there was a span of 19 bases. The CDR3 DNA follows: TGTGCCAGCAGCTTATCATGGGCAGGGTCGGGCCCTGAAGCTTTCTTT. Its protein is CASSLSWAGSGPEAFF.

V and J are TRBV6-5 and TRBJ2-7, with 7 bases that match TRBD1. J gave up 3 bases and V 8 bases, and 1 base lay outside the gene matches. From germline, CDR1 is MNHEY and CDR2 SVGAGI. This CDR3 has 11 amino acids. The DNA of the CDR3 is TGTGCCAGCTGGGACAGCTACGAGCAGTACTTC. Its translation is CASWDSYEQYF.

The J gene is TRBJ1-1, the V gene TRBV2; D gene ambiguous. Trimming took off 4 bases at V and 4 bases at J, with 10 bases between the two ends. This CDR3 is 13 amino acids long. CDR1 and CDR2 from the germline V gene are SNHLY and FYNNEI. CDR3 region: CASSGIAGTEAFF. Written as DNA, the CDR3 is TGTGCCAGCAGTGGCATCGCGGGCACTGAAGCTTTCTTT. Supplemented by reference TRBV2 and TRBJ1-1, the full variable domain reads EPEVTQTPSHQVTQMGQEVILRCVPISNHLYFYWYRQILGQKVEFLVSFYNNEISEKSEIFDDQFSVERPDGSNFTLKIRSTKLEDSAMYFCASSGIAGTEAFFGQGTRLTVV.

There are a few counts of this clone. This chain links TRBV7-9 with TRBJ1-1; TRBD1 aligns across 8 bases. CDR1 SEHNR and CDR2 FQNEAQ come from the germline V gene (reference sequence). The CDR3 covers 16 residues. J gave up 6 bases and V 0 bases, and 9 bases lay outside the gene matches. Here the CDR3 DNA reads TGTGCCAGCAGCTTAGCGAGGACAGGGATAAGCTCTGAAGCTTTCTTT. It is translated as CASSLARTGISSEAFF.

J is TRBJ1-1 and V is TRBV10-2; TRBD1 aligns across 9 bases. Germline values: CDR1 WSHSY, CDR2 SAAADI. The CDR3 has 14 residues. Losses at the gene ends were 7 bases for V and 6 bases for J; bases not matched to a gene: 9. The CDR3 spells CASTKGQGVSEAFF. As DNA, the CDR3 is TGCGCCAGCACCAAGGGACAGGGAGTTTCTGAAGCTTTCTTT.